Shown below are 32 T cell receptor beta chains from a single sample sequenced in a study of blood T cell repertoires in COVID-19 (dated by TCRdb to the early 2020s). The library was produced with the immunoSEQ multiplex PCR assay. Drawn from immuneACCESS, this table holds only the in-frame rearrangements with V and J called that TCRdb kept. Clones are partly lost; checked studies trace under half to an unresolved V gene and leave the rest unexplained. The sample profile shows just over 250,000 clones; less than 90% of them were found once. The ten largest clones take up roughly 4% of the sample. Material for sequencing was peripheral blood. The receptors here all came from a man in his 60s who had recovered from COVID-19.

The chain employs TRBV7-9 and TRBJ2-5, with D possibly being TRBD2 (5 bases). V was cut by 5 bases and J by 2 bases, with 9 bases left in between. The CDR3 runs to 13 residues. Germline assignment: CDR1 SEHNR and CDR2 FQNEAQ (reference sequence). CDR3 residues: CASSLGKQETQYF. Here the CDR3 DNA reads TGTGCCAGCAGCCTCGGGAAGCAAGAGACCCAGTACTTC. Combining the CDR3 with reference TRBV7-9 and TRBJ2-5 gives the whole variable domain DTGVSQNPRHKITKRGQNVTFRCDPISEHNRLYWYRQTLGQGPEFLTYFQNEAQLEKSRLLSDRFSAERPKGSFSTLEIQRTEQGDSAMYLCASSLGKQETQYFGPGTRLLVL.

J is TRBJ1-4 and V is TRBV24-1, with TRBD1 as a possible D gene (5 bases). This CDR3 is built from 16 residues. The V gene lost 1 base and the J gene lost 8 bases, with 16 bases spanning the gap. Germline values: CDR1 KGHDR, CDR2 SFDVKD. CDR3 sequence (DNA): TGTGCCACCAGTGATTTTAGCGGGTCGGGGCGAGAAAAACTGTTTTTT. This codes for CATSDFSGSGREKLFF.

The chain couples TRBV7-9 to TRBJ1-5; possible D gene TRBD1, 6 bases. Germline-derived CDR1 and CDR2 are SEHNR and FQNEAQ (reference sequence). V was trimmed by 5 bases and J by 6 bases, leaving 14 bases between them. The CDR3 covers 14 residues. The CDR3 DNA is TGTGCCAGCAGCCGGGACAACCCTTCTCAGCCCCAGCATTTT. Protein sequence: CASSRDNPSQPQHF.

This clone appeared a single time. J is TRBJ2-1 and V is TRBV19, with TRBD2 as a possible D gene (6 bases). CDR1 and CDR2 from the germline V gene are LNHDA and SQIVND (reference sequence). Trimming left V 7 bases short and J 2 bases short, with 15 bases between. CDR3 length: 15 residues. The CDR3 loop reads CASMKRAGAYNEQFF. CDR3 DNA: TGTGCCAGTATGAAGAGAGCGGGTGCCTACAATGAGCAGTTCTTC.

The chain uses TRBV11-3 and TRBJ2-7, with 8 bases matching TRBD1. CDR1 and CDR2 (germline): SGHNT, YENEEA. The CDR3 runs 20 residues. The V segment lost 4 bases and the J segment 7 bases; nucleotides outside the gene matches: 27. The CDR3 region is CASSSEYGQGTGLLRGEQYF. The CDR3 coding sequence is TGTGCCAGCAGCTCAGAGTATGGACAGGGAACGGGCCTTTTGAGGGGGGAGCAGTACTTC.

V and J are TRBV30 and TRBJ1-3; possibly TRBD1 for D (6 bases). The germline V gene has CDR1 GTSNPN and CDR2 SVGIG (reference sequence). The CDR3 has 14 amino acids. V lost 5 bases and J lost 4, with 15 bases in between. The CDR3 DNA is TGTGCCTGGGGATTACAGGGACGCGGAAACACCATATATTTT. This sequence encodes CAWGLQGRGNTIYF.

A single count supports this clone. The chain links TRBV12-5 to TRBJ2-3; 7 bases agree with TRBD2. The CDR3 length is 12 residues. The germline V gene has CDR1 LGHNT and CDR2 FRNRAP. Losses at the gene ends were 6 bases for V and 4 bases for J; bases not matched to a gene: 1. The CDR3 sequence: CASGRGADTQYF. The DNA for the CDR3 is TGTGCTAGTGGCCGGGGGGCAGATACGCAGTATTTT.

The chain combines TRBV6-2 or TRBV6-3 with TRBJ1-5; 11 positions match TRBD1. The germline CDR1 and CDR2 sequences are MNHEY and SVGEGT. With V trimmed by 2 bases and J by 9 bases, 9 bases remained unmatched. The CDR3 totals 16 residues. This CDR3 reads CASSYPSRDRGGPQHF. The CDR3 region has the DNA TGTGCCAGCAGTTACCCATCCAGGGACAGGGGGGGGCCCCAGCATTTT.

The chain has TRBV3-1 (or the pseudogene TRBV3-2) and TRBJ2-7; a weak D match, TRBD2 (6 bases). The germline gives CDR1 LGHDT, CDR2 YNNKEL (reference sequence). The CDR3 length is 14 residues. V was pared by 5 bases and J by 4 bases, with 15 bases between. The CDR3 coding sequence is TGTGCCAGCAGCATGCCGGGACTTCTGTACGAGCAGTACTTC. It is translated as CASSMPGLLYEQYF.

The gene calls are TRBV6-5 and TRBJ2-5; D is perhaps TRBD1 (5 bases). The CDR3 contains 14 residues. Trimming pared 6 bases from V and 2 bases from J, leaving 13 bases between. Germline V gives CDR1 MNHEY, CDR2 SVGAGI. CDR3 bases: TGTGCCAGCAGCGTAGGGGTACCACAAGAGACCCAGTACTTC. It specifies CASSVGVPQETQYF.

CDR3 bases: TGTGCCAGCAGCCACATCCTCGCCCGGGGGGCCGACACCGGGGAGCTGTTTTTT. Residues: CASSHILARGADTGELFF. The chain recombines TRBV5-5 with TRBJ2-2; D possibly corresponds to TRBD2 (7 bases). Germline CDR1 is SGHKS and CDR2 is YYEKEE (reference sequence). V lost 4 bases, J lost 3 bases, and 22 bases lay in between. This CDR3 contains 18 residues.

V is TRBV3-1 (or the pseudogene TRBV3-2) and J is TRBJ2-1; 8 positions agree with TRBD2. V shed 3 bases and J 9 bases; nucleotides not matched to a gene: 7. Per germline, CDR1 LGHDT and CDR2 YNNKEL (reference sequence). The CDR3 totals 14 residues. The CDR3 bases are TGTGCCAGCAGCCAGGTACTAGCGGATAGTGAGCAGTTCTTC. This encodes CASSQVLADSEQFF.

The V gene is TRBV15, the J gene TRBJ2-7; the D gene is possibly TRBD2 (7 bases). The V gene's germline CDR1 is LNHNV and CDR2 YYDKDF (reference sequence). Trimming took 0 bases from V and 6 from J, leaving 15 bases between them. There are 15 residues in the CDR3. The CDR3 bases are TGTGCCACCAGCAGAGACCGGGGGCGGGGGTTCGAGCAGTACTTC. As protein: CATSRDRGRGFEQYF.

This clone counts as medium-sized. V is TRBV25-1 and J is TRBJ2-5, with a weak D call TRBD2 (5 bases). This CDR3 contains 11 residues. CDR1 is MGHDK, CDR2 SYGVNS, per germline. V was clipped by 5 bases and J by 8 bases, with 9 bases between them. CDR3 in amino acids: CASSLGDTQYF. The CDR3 DNA follows: TGTGCCAGCAGTTTGGGAGATACCCAGTACTTC.

The genes are TRBV29-1 and TRBJ1-4; tentative D call: TRBD1 (6 bases). The germline gives CDR1 SQVTM, CDR2 ANQGSEA. CDR3 length: 14 residues. The ends were cut back, 0 bases at V and 10 bases at J, with 15 bases in the middle. CDR3 nucleotides: TGCAGCGTTGAAGATTGGGGGCGGAGCCGAAAACTGTTTTTT. Amino acid sequence: CSVEDWGRSRKLFF.

This chain links TRBV7-2 with TRBJ1-2, with 9 positions matching TRBD1. The trim removed 5 bases at V and 4 bases at J, leaving 8 bases unmatched. The CDR3 is 15 amino acids. Germline V gene lookup returns CDR1 SGHTA and CDR2 FQGNSA. In nucleotides, the CDR3 is TGTGCCAGCAGCACCCGGACAGGGGCGGGCTATGGCTACACCTTC. Translated, it gives CASSTRTGAGYGYTF.

The chain joins TRBV19 to TRBJ1-3; D might be TRBD1 (5 bases). CDR3 size: 14 residues. V gave up 3 bases and J gave up 1 base, with 7 bases separating them. Germline CDR1 reads LNHDA; CDR2 reads SQIVND (reference sequence). CDR3 protein: CASSIGGSGNTIYF. CDR3 in DNA: TGTGCCAGTAGTATCGGGGGATCTGGAAACACCATATATTTT.

The chain combines TRBV5-5 with TRBJ1-4; 8 nucleotides match TRBD1. J gave up 6 bases and V 4 bases, and 5 bases lay outside the gene matches. The germline V gene has CDR1 SGHKS and CDR2 YYEKEE (reference sequence). The CDR3 runs 14 residues. The CDR3 protein is CASSRGQADEKLFF. The CDR3 DNA follows: TGTGCCAGCAGCCGGGGACAGGCGGATGAAAAACTGTTTTTT.

The chain uses TRBV5-1 and TRBJ2-3; possibly TRBD2 for D (5 bases). Trimming cost V 0 bases and J 3 bases, with 8 bases left between them. The V gene's germline CDR1 is SGHRS and CDR2 YFSETQ. The CDR3 has 14 amino acids. The CDR3 nucleotides are TGCGCCAGCAGCTTGGTTCCGGGGACAGATACGCAGTATTTT. It encodes CASSLVPGTDTQYF.

The chain employs TRBV7-2 and TRBJ1-5; D might be TRBD1 (5 bases). The CDR3 length is 16 residues. V dropped 1 base and J dropped 1 base, with 11 bases sitting between them. CDR1 and CDR2 from the germline V gene are SGHTA and FQGNSA. Here the CDR3 DNA reads TGTGCCAGCAGCTTAGGGGGAGGGGCGAGCAATCAGCCCCAGCATTTT. Translation: CASSLGGGASNQPQHF.

The rearrangement links TRBV2 to TRBJ2-5; 10 nucleotides align to TRBD1. V lost 10 bases to trimming and J lost 0 bases; unmatched junction nucleotides: 11. Germline V gives CDR1 SNHLY, CDR2 FYNNEI. The CDR3 length is 16 residues. This chain's CDR3 is CATQRQGAWYQETQYF. The CDR3, as DNA: TGTGCCACCCAGAGACAGGGGGCCTGGTACCAAGAGACCCAGTACTTC. The full variable domain, completed using reference TRBV2 and TRBJ2-5, is EPEVTQTPSHQVTQMGQEVILRCVPISNHLYFYWYRQILGQKVEFLVSFYNNEISEKSEIFDDQFSVERPDGSNFTLKIRSTKLEDSAMYFCATQRQGAWYQETQYFGPGTRLLVL.

The rearrangement uses TRBV4-2 and TRBJ2-1; D might be TRBD2 (6 bases). The CDR3 length is 17 residues. V was shortened by 0 bases and J by 0 bases, with 12 bases between the two germline ends. CDR1 is LGHNA and CDR2 is YNFKEQ in the germline V gene. CDR3 DNA: TGTGCCAGCAGCCAAGATGTTCGGGGGAGCTCCTACAATGAGCAGTTCTTC. It encodes CASSQDVRGSSYNEQFF.

The chain recombines TRBV6-5 with TRBJ2-2; 7 nucleotides match TRBD1. The CDR3 consists of 15 residues. The V gene end was trimmed by 11 bases and the J gene end by 4 bases; junction bases not matched to a gene: 13. CDR1 is MNHEY, CDR2 SVGAGI, per germline. CDR3 sequence (DNA): TGTGCCGCCAGCACAGCCGCAGGGGGCACCGGGGAGCTGTTTTTT. Protein sequence: CAASTAAGGTGELFF.

The V call is TRBV7-2, the J call TRBJ2-7, with TRBD2 matching over 10 bases. Germline CDR1 SGHTA, CDR2 FQGNSA. The CDR3 has 17 amino acids. J was trimmed by 0 bases and V by 8 bases; bases with no gene match: 13. The CDR3 protein is CASGTQRGGLFSYEQYF. DNA for the CDR3: TGTGCCAGCGGAACCCAGCGGGGGGGCCTTTTCTCCTACGAGCAGTACTTC.

Only one count was recorded for this clone. V gene TRBV11-3 combines with J gene TRBJ2-1, with 7 bases identical to TRBD2. The CDR3 runs 14 residues. Unmatched junction bases numbered 11, after V lost 3 bases and J lost 12 bases. Germline V gene data show CDR1 as SGHNT and CDR2 as YENEEA. CDR3 sequence: CASSLAREPRVQFF. The CDR3 nucleotides read TGTGCCAGCAGCTTGGCGCGGGAGCCCCGGGTGCAGTTCTTC.

This clone has a single count. The gene calls are TRBV4-2 and TRBJ2-5; the D is unclear. The CDR3 loop spans 13 amino acids. From germline, CDR1 is LGHNA and CDR2 YNFKEQ. V lost 4 bases and J 5 bases, leaving 11 bases between the germline ends. In DNA, the CDR3 is TGTGCCAGCAGCCCCGGAGTCCAGGAGACCCAGTACTTC. It codes for CASSPGVQETQYF.

V gene TRBV4-2 combines with J gene TRBJ1-6, with a weak D call TRBD1 (5 bases). V was pared by 0 bases and J by 7 bases, with 16 bases between. The germline V gene encodes CDR1 LGHNA and CDR2 YNFKEQ. The CDR3 spans 17 residues. Here the CDR3 DNA reads TGTGCCAGCAGCCAAGAGTCCCCCCGGGGGACCAATTCACCCCTCCACTTT. Amino acid sequence: CASSQESPRGTNSPLHF.

V usage is TRBV6-6 and J usage is TRBJ1-2; no reliable D call. This CDR3 is built from 11 residues. With 5 bases removed from V and 7 bases from J, the gap between germline ends came to 8 bases. The germline V gene encodes CDR1 MNHNY and CDR2 SVGAGI (reference sequence). The CDR3 region is CASSADFGYTF. CDR3 nucleotides: TGTGCCAGCAGTGCGGATTTTGGCTACACCTTC.

The chain recombines TRBV27 with TRBJ2-7, with D maybe TRBD1 (5 bases). Trimming removed 7 bases at V and 6 bases at J, with 25 bases between. Germline CDR1 and CDR2: MNHEY and SMNVEV (reference sequence). CDR3 length: 16 residues. CDR3 region: CASTPSKTASSGEQYF. CDR3 nucleotide sequence: TGTGCCAGCACCCCGTCGAAGACAGCCTCTTCTGGCGAGCAGTACTTC.

The CDR3 region is CASSLDRNYGYTF. For the CDR3, the DNA is TGTGCCAGCAGCCTGGACAGAAACTATGGCTACACCTTC. The chain is built from TRBV3-1 (or the pseudogene TRBV3-2) and TRBJ1-2; perhaps TRBD1 as D (6 bases). Trimming stripped 4 bases from V and 2 bases from J, with 8 bases between. The germline gives CDR1 LGHDT, CDR2 YNNKEL (reference sequence). This CDR3 region has 13 residues.

This chain links TRBV6-5 with TRBJ1-1; no clear D. Germline V CDR1 and CDR2: MNHEY, SVGAGI. This CDR3 has 13 amino acids. V was shortened by 4 bases and J by 0 bases, with 6 bases between the two germline ends. The CDR3 coding sequence is TGTGCCAGCAGTTCCCTTATGAACACTGAAGCTTTCTTT. Its translation is CASSSLMNTEAFF.

This chain uses TRBV11-1 with TRBJ1-2; D gene uncertain. This CDR3 spans 14 amino acids. Trimming removed 1 base from V and 2 bases from J, with 8 bases in between. CDR1 and CDR2 from the germline V gene are SGHAT and FQDESV (reference sequence). The CDR3 spells CASSLGPVNYGYTF. The CDR3 DNA reads as TGTGCCAGCAGCTTAGGTCCAGTGAACTATGGCTACACCTTC. The whole variable domain, remainder taken from reference TRBV11-1 and TRBJ1-2, is EAEVAQSPRYKITEKSQAVAFWCDPISGHATLYWYRQILGQGPELLVQFQDESVVDDSQLPKDRFSAERLKGVDSTLKIQPAELGDSAMYLCASSLGPVNYGYTFGSGTRLTVV.